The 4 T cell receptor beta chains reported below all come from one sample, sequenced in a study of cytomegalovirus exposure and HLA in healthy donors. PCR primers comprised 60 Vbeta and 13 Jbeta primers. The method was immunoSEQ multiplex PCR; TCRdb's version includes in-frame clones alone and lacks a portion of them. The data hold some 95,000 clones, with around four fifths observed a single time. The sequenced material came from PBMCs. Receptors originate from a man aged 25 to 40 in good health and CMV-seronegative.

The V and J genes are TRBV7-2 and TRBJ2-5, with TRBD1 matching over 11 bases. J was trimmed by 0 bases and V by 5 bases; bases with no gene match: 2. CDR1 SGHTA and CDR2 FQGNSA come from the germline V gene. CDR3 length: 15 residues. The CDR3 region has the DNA TGTGCCAGCAGCAGGGACAGGGGGAACCAAGAGACCCAGTACTTC. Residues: CASSRDRGNQETQYF.

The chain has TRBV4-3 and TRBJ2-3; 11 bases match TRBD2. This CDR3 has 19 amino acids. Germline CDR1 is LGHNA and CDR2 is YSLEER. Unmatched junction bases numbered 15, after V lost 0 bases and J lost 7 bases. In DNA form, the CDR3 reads TGCGCCAGCAGCCAAGAGAACGGAGTAGCGGGGGGGCCCATGAATACGCAGTATTTT. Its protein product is CASSQENGVAGGPMNTQYF.

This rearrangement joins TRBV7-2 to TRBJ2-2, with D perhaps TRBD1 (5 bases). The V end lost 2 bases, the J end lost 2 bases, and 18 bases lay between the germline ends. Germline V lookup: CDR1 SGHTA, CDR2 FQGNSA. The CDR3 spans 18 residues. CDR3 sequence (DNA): TGTGCCAGCAGCTTATTTAATGGCGGCAGGGTAAACACCGGGGAGCTGTTTTTT. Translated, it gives CASSLFNGGRVNTGELFF.

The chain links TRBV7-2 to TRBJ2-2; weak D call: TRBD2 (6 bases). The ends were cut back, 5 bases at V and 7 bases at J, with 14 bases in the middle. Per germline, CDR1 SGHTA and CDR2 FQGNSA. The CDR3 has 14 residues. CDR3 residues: CASSPEGRSGELFF. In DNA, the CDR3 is TGTGCCAGCAGCCCGGAGGGGAGAAGCGGGGAGCTGTTTTTT.